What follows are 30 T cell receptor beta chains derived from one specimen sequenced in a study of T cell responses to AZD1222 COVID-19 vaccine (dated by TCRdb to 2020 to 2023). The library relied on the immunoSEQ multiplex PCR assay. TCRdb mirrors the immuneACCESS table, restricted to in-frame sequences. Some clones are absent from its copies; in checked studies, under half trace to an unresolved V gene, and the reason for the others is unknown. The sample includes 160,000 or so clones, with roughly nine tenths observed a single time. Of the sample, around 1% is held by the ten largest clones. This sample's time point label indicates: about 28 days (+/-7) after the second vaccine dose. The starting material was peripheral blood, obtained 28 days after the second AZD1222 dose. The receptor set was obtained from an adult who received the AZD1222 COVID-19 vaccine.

CDR3 region: CASSQVEGYYTF. CDR3 nucleotides: TGTGCCAGCAGCCAAGTGGAGGGTTACTACACCTTC. The chain recombines TRBV14 with TRBJ1-2; D uncertain. Germline assignment: CDR1 SGHDN and CDR2 FVKESK. Trimming pared 1 base from V and 10 bases from J, leaving 10 bases between. There are 12 residues in the CDR3.

DNA for the CDR3: TGTGCCAGCAGTTGGGACAGGATGACCGGGGAGCTGTTTTTT. Amino acids: CASSWDRMTGELFF. The chain employs TRBV27 and TRBJ2-2; 8 bases line up with TRBD1. Germline V gives CDR1 MNHEY, CDR2 SMNVEV (reference sequence). V gave up 4 bases and J gave up 5 bases; unmatched junction bases: 3. This CDR3 is built from 14 residues.

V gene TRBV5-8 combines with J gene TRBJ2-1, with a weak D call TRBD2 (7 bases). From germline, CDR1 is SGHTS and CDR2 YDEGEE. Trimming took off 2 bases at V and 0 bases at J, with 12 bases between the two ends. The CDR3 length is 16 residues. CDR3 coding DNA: TGTGCCAGCAGCTTCTGGAGGGGGGGCTCCTACAATGAGCAGTTCTTC. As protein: CASSFWRGGSYNEQFF.

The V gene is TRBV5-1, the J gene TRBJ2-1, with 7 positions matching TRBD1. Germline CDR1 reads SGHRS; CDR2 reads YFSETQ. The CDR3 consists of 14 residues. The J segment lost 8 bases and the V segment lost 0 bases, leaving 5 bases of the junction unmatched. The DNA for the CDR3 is TGCGCCAGCAGCTTGGGACAGGGAGTTTATGAGCAGTTCTTC. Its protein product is CASSLGQGVYEQFF.

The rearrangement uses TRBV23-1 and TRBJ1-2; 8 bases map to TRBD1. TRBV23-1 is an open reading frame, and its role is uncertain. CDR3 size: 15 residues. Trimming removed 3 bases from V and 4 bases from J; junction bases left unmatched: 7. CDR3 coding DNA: TGCGCCAGCAGTCACTTCGGGACAGGCTTCTATGGCTACACCTTC. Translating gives CASSHFGTGFYGYTF.

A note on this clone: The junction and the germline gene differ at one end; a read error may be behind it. CDR3 nucleotides: TGTGCCAGCGCCCCAGCGCGGCAGGTCGGGGTTTTC. Its translation is CASAPARQVGVF. The chain carries TRBV6-5 and TRBJ2-4, with D possibly matching TRBD2 (5 bases). This CDR3 is 12 amino acids long. Per germline, CDR1 MNHEY and CDR2 SVGAGI.

CDR3 in amino acids: CASSPHETDSGNTIYF. CDR3 sequence (DNA): TGTGCCAGCAGCCCCCATGAGACAGACTCTGGAAACACCATATATTTT. V usage is TRBV9 and J usage is TRBJ1-3; tentatively, D is TRBD1 (5 bases). Germline V lookup: CDR1 SGDLS, CDR2 YYNGEE. This CDR3 is 16 amino acids long. The V gene lost 4 bases and the J gene lost 0 bases, with 14 bases spanning the gap.

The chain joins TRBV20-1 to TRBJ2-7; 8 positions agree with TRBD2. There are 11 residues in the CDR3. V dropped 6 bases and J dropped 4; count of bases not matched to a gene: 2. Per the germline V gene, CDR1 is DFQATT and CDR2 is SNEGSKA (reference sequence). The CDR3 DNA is TGCAGTGCCGGCGGGGGGTACGAGCAGTACTTC. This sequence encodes CSAGGGYEQYF.

This CDR3 reads CASSPWTGPYNEQFF. In DNA, the CDR3 is TGTGCCAGCAGCCCTTGGACAGGGCCCTACAATGAGCAGTTCTTC. V is TRBV9 and J is TRBJ2-1; the match to TRBD1 covers 8 bases. The V and J ends lost 4 bases and 2 bases, in that order; junction bases with no gene match: 5. The length of the CDR3 is 15 residues. From germline, CDR1 is SGDLS and CDR2 YYNGEE.

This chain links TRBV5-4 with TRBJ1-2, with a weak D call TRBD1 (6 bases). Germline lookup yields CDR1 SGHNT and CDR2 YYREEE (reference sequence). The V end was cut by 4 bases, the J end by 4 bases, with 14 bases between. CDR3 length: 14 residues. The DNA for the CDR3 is TGTGCCAGCAGCGAGGACAGTATGGGCTATGGCTACACCTTC. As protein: CASSEDSMGYGYTF.

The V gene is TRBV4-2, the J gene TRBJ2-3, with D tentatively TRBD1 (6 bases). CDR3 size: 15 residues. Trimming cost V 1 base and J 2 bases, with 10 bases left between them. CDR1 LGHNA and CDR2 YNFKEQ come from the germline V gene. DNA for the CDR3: TGTGCCAGCAGCCAAGGTGGGGGCGCCACAGATACGCAGTATTTT. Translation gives CASSQGGGATDTQYF.

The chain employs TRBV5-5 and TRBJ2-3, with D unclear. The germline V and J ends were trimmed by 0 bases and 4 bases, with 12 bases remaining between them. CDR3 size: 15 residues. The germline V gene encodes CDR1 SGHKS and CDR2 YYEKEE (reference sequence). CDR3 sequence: CASSLDPAAPDTQYF. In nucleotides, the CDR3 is TGTGCCAGCAGCTTGGACCCGGCCGCCCCAGATACGCAGTATTTT.

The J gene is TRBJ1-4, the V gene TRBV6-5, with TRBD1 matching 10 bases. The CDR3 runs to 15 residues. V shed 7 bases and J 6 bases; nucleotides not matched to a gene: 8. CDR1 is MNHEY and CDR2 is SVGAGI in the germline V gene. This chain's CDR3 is CASTRTGQGYEKLFF. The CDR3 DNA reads TGTGCCAGCACCAGGACGGGACAGGGGTATGAAAAACTGTTTTTT.

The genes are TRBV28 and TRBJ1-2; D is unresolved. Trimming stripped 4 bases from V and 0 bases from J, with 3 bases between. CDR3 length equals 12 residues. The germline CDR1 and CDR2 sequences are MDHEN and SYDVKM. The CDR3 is CASSWTNYGYTF. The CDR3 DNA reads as TGTGCCAGCAGTTGGACTAACTATGGCTACACCTTC.

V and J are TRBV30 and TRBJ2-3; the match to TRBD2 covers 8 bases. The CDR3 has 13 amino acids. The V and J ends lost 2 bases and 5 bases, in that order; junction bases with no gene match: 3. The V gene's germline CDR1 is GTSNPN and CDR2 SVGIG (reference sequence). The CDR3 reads CAWSRGGLDTQYF. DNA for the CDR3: TGTGCCTGGAGTCGGGGGGGCCTAGATACGCAGTATTTT. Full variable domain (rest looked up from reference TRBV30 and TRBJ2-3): SQTIHQWPATLVQPVGSPLSLECTVEGTSNPNLYWYRQAAGRGLQLLFYSVGIGQISSEVPQNLSASRPQDRQFILSSKKLLLSDSGFYLCAWSRGGLDTQYFGPGTRLTVL.

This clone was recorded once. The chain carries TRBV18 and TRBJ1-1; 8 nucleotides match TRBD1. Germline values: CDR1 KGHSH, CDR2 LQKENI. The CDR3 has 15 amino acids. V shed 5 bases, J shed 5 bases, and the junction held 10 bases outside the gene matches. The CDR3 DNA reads TGTGCCAGCTCAATAAACAGGGGGAAGGGGACTGAAGCTTTCTTT. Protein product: CASSINRGKGTEAFF.

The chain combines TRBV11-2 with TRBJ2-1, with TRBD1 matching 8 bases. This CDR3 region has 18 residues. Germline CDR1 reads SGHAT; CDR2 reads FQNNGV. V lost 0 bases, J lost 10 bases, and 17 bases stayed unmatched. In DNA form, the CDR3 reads TGTGCCAGCAGCTTAGAGAGCGTGGTGTGGCAGGGGGCCGGGGAGCAGTTCTTC. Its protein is CASSLESVVWQGAGEQFF.

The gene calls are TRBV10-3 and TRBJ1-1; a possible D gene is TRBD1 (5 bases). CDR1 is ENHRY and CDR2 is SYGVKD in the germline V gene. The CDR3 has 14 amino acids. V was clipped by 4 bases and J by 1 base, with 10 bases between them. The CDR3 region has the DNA TGTGCCATCAGTGGGGGACTGTGGAACACTGAAGCTTTCTTT. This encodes CAISGGLWNTEAFF.

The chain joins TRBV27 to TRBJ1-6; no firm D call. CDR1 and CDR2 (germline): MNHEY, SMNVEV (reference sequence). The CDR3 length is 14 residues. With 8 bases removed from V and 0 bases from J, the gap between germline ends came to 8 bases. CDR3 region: CASRRGSYNSPLHF. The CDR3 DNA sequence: TGTGCCAGCCGACGGGGCTCCTATAATTCACCCCTCCACTTT.

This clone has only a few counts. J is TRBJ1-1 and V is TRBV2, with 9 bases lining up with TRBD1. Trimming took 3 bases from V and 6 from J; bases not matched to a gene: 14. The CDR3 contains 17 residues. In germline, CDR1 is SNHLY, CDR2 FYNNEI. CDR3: CASSDSTGTGWTAEAFF. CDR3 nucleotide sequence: TGTGCCAGCAGTGATTCGACCGGGACAGGGTGGACGGCTGAAGCTTTCTTT.

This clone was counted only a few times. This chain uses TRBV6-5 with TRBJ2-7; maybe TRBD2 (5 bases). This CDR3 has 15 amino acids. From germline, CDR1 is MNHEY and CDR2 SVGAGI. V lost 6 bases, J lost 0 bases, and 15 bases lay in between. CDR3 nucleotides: TGTGCCAGCAGAACTATGGGGAGAAGCTCCTACGAGCAGTACTTC. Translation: CASRTMGRSSYEQYF.

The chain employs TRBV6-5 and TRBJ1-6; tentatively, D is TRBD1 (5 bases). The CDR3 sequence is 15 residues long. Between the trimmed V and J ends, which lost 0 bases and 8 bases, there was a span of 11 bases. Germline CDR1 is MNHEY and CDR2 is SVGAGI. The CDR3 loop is CASSYSWQGHSPLHF. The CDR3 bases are TGTGCCAGCAGTTACTCGTGGCAGGGTCATTCACCCCTCCACTTT.

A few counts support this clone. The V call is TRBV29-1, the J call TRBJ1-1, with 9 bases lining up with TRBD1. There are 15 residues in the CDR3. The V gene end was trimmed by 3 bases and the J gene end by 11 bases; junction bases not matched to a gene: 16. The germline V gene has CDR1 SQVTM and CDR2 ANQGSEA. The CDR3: CSVDGPPTGTGSAFF. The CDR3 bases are TGCAGCGTTGATGGCCCTCCTACCGGGACAGGGTCGGCTTTCTTT. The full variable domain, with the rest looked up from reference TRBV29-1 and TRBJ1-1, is SAVISQKPSRDICQRGTSLTIQCQVDSQVTMMFWYRQQPGQSLTLIATANQGSEATYESGFVIDKFPISRPNLTFSTLTVSNMSPEDSSIYLCSVDGPPTGTGSAFFGQGTRLTVV.

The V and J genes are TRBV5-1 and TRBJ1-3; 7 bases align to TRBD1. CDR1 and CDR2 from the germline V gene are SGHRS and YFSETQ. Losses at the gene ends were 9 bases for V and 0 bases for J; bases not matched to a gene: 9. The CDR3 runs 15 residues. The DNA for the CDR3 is TGCGCCAACCCGGAAAGGGGGCACTCTGGAAACACCATATATTTT. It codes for CANPERGHSGNTIYF.

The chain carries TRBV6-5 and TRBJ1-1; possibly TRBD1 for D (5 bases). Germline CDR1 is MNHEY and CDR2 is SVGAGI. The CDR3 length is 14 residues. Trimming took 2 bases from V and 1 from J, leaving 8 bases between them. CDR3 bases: TGTGCCAGCAGTTACAGGGGCAGGAACACTGAAGCTTTCTTT. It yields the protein CASSYRGRNTEAFF.

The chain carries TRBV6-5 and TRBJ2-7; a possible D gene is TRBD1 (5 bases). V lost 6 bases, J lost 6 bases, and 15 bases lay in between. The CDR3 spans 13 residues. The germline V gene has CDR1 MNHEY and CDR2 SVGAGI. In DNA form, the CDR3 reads TGTGCCAGCAGGTCCCCTTCAGGGTCCGAGCAGTACTTC. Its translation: CASRSPSGSEQYF.

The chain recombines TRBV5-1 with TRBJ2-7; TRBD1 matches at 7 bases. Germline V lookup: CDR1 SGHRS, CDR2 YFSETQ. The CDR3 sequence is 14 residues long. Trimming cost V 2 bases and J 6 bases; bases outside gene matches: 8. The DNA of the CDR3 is TGCGCCAGCAGCTTCCGACAGGGAGATTCCGAGCAGTACTTC. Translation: CASSFRQGDSEQYF.

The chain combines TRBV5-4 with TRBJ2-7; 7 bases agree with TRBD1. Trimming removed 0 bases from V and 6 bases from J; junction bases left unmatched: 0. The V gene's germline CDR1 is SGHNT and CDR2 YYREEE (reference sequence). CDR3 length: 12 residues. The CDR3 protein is CASSLAGGEQYF. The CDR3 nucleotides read TGTGCCAGCAGCTTGGCAGGGGGCGAGCAGTACTTC.

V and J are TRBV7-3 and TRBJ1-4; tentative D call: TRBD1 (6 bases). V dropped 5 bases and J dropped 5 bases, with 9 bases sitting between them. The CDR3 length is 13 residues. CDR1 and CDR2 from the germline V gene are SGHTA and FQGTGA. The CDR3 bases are TGTGCCAGCAGCCAAGGGGGAAATGAAAAACTGTTTTTT. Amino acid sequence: CASSQGGNEKLFF.

Here the CDR3 reads CASSYSGGEGNNFF. DNA for the CDR3: TGTGCCAGCAGTTACTCCGGGGGGGAAGGGAATAATTTCTTT. V is TRBV6-5 and J is TRBJ1-1, with a tentative D call TRBD1 (5 bases). Trimming removed 0 bases from V and 13 bases from J, with 18 bases in between. Germline CDR1 reads MNHEY; CDR2 reads SVGAGI. CDR3 length: 14 amino acids.